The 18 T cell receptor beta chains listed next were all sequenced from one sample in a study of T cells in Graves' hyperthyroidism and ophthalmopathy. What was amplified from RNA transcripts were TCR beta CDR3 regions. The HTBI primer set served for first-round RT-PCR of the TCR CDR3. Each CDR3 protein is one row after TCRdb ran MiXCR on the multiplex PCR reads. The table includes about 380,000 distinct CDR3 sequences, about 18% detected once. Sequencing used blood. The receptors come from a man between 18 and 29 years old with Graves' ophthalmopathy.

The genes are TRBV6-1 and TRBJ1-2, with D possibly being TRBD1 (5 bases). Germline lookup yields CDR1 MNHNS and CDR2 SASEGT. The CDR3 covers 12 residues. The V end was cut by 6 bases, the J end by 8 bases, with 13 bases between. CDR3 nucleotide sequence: TGTGCCAGCAGCCGGACACCGAGAGGCTACACCTTC. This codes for CASSRTPRGYTF.

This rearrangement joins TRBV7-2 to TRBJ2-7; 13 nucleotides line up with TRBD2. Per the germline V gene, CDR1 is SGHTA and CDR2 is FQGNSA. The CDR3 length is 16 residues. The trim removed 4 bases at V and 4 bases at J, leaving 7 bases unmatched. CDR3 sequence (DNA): TGTGCCAGCAGCTGGACTAGCGGGGGACTGGGGTACGAGCAGTACTTC. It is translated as CASSWTSGGLGYEQYF.

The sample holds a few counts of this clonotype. The CDR3 loop is CASSPRRVTPNNEQFF. DNA of the CDR3: TGTGCCAGCAGCCCTCGTAGAGTCACCCCCAACAATGAGCAGTTCTTC. The chain uses TRBV5-8 and TRBJ2-1; D is uncertain. Trimming stripped 4 bases from V and 5 bases from J, with 19 bases between. Germline V gene data show CDR1 as SGHTS and CDR2 as YDEGEE. The CDR3 covers 16 residues. The full variable domain, in which reference TRBV5-8 and TRBJ2-1 provide the parts outside the CDR3, is EAGVTQSPTHLIKTRGQQATLRCSPISGHTSVYWYQQALGLGLQFLLWYDEGEERNRGNFPPRFSGRQFPNYSSELNVNALELEDSALYLCASSPRRVTPNNEQFFGPGTRLTVL.

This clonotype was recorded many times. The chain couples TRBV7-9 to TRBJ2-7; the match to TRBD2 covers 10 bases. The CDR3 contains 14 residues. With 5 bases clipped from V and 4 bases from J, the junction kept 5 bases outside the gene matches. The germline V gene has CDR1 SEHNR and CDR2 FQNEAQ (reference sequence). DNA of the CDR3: TGTGCCAGCAGCCCGGGACTAGCGCTATACGAGCAGTACTTC. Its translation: CASSPGLALYEQYF. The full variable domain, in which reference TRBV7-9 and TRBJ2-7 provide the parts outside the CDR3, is DTGVSQNPRHKITKRGQNVTFRCDPISEHNRLYWYRQTLGQGPEFLTYFQNEAQLEKSRLLSDRFSAERPKGSFSTLEIQRTEQGDSAMYLCASSPGLALYEQYFGPGTRLTVT.

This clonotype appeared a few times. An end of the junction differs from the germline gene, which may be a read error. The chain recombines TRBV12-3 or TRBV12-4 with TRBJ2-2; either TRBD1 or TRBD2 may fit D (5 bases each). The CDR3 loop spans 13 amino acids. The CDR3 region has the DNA TGTGCCAGCAGTTTACGGTCTTTGGGGGAACTGTTTTTT. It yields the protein CASSLRSLGELFF.

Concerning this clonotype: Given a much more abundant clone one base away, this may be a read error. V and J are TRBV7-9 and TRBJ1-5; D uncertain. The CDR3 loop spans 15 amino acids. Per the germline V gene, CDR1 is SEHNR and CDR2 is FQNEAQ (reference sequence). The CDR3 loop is CAGSPRALSNQPQHF. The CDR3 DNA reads TGTGCCGGCAGCCCACGGGCACTTAGCAATCAGCCCCAGCATTTT.

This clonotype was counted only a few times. CDR3 amino acids: CASSPNGAGGTDTQYF. The CDR3 DNA is TGCGCCAGCAGTCCTAATGGTGCGGGGGGCACAGATACGCAGTATTTT. The V and J genes are TRBV5-1 and TRBJ2-3; 7 bases are shared with TRBD2. The CDR3 is 16 amino acids. CDR1 and CDR2 (germline): SGHRS, YFSETQ. V shed 5 bases, J shed 1 base, and the junction held 10 bases outside the gene matches.

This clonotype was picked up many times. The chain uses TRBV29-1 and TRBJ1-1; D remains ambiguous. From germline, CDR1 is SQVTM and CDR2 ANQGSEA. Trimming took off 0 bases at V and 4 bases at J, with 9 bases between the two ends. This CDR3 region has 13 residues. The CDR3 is CSVEESEGTEAFF. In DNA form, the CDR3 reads TGCAGCGTTGAAGAATCGGAGGGCACTGAAGCTTTCTTT.

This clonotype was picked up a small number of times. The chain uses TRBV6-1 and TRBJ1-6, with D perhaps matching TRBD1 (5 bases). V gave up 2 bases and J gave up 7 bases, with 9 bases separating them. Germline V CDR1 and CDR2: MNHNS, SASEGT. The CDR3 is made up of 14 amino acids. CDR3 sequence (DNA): TGTGCCAGCAGTGAATTCGAGGGGAATTCACCCCTCCACTTT. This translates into CASSEFEGNSPLHF.

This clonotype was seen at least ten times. CDR3 sequence: CASSPLGTGGDEQYF. CDR3 DNA: TGCGCCAGCAGCCCCCTAGGGACAGGGGGCGACGAGCAGTACTTC. The chain couples TRBV5-1 to TRBJ2-7; 12 positions agree with TRBD1. This CDR3 has 15 residues. Germline CDR1 and CDR2: SGHRS and YFSETQ. J gave up 5 bases and V 4 bases, and 7 bases lay outside the gene matches.

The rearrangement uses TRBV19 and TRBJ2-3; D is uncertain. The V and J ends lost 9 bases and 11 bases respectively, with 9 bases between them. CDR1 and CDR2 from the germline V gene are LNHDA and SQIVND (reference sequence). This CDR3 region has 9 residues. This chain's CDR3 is CASPELQYF. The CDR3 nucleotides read TGTGCCAGCCCAGAACTGCAGTATTTT.

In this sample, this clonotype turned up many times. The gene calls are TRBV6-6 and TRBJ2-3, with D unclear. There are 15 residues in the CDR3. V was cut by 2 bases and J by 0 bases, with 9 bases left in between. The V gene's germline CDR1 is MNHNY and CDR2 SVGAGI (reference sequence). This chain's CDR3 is CASSYPDRSTDTQYF. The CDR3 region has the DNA TGTGCCAGCAGTTACCCGGACCGGAGCACAGATACGCAGTATTTT.

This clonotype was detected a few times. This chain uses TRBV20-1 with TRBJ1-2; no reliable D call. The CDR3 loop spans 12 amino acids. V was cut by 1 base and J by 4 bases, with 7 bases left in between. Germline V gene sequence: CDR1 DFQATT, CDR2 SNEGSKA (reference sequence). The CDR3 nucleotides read TGCAGTGCTAGAGGAGGGATCTATGGCTACACCTTC. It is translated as CSARGGIYGYTF.

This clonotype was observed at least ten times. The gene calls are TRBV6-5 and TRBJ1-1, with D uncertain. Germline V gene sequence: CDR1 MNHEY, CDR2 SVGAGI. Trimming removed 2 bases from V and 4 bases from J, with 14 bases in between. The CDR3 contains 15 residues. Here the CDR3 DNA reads TGTGCCAGCAGTTACGAGGAAGGGTCGGTCACTGAAGCTTTCTTT. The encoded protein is CASSYEEGSVTEAFF.

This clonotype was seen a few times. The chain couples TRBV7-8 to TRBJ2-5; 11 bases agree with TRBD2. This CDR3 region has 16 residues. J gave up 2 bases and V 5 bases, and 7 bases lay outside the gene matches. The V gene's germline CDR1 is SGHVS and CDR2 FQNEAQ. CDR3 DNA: TGTGCCAGCAGCCCCACCCGACTAGCGGGGCAAGAGACCCAGTACTTC. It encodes CASSPTRLAGQETQYF.

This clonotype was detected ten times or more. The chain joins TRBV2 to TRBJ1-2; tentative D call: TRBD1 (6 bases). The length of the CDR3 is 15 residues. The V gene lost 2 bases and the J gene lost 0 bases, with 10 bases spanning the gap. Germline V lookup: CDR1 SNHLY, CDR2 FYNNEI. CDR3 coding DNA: TGTGCCAGCAGTGAATTGAAGGGGGCTAACTATGGCTACACCTTC. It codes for CASSELKGANYGYTF.

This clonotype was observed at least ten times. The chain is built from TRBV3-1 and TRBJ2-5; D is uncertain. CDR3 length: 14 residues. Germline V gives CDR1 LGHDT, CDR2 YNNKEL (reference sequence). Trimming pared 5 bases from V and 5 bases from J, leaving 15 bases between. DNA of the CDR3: TGTGCCAGCAGCGACCTTACCCAAGGGGAGACCCAGTACTTC. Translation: CASSDLTQGETQYF.

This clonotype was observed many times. The CDR3 region has the DNA TGTGCCAGCAGCGAGACAGCCTCGTTCTCCTCTGGAAACACCATATATTTT. As protein: CASSETASFSSGNTIYF. The rearrangement uses TRBV9 and TRBJ1-3; possibly TRBD1 for D (5 bases). Trimming removed 3 bases at V and 0 bases at J, with 16 bases between. The CDR3 is made up of 17 amino acids. Germline V gene data show CDR1 as SGDLS and CDR2 as YYNGEE.